The 30 T cell receptor beta chains presented below share a single source sample, sequenced in a study of cytomegalovirus exposure and HLA in healthy donors. Produced via immunoSEQ multiplex PCR; TCRdb's table is partial and in-frame only. The table records about 130,000 clones, 85% to 90% of them present only once. Sequencing was carried out using PBMCs. These receptors were obtained from a woman aged 18-29 years in good health and CMV-seronegative.

In its sample, this clone was seen once. The chain has TRBV7-9 and TRBJ1-1; the D gene is possibly TRBD1 (6 bases). The ends were cut back, 5 bases at V and 7 bases at J, with 14 bases in the middle. The CDR3 is made up of 13 amino acids. The germline CDR1 and CDR2 sequences are SEHNR and FQNEAQ (reference sequence). For the CDR3, the DNA is TGTGCCAGCAGCACACAGGGTCCCGGTGAAGCTTTCTTT. This encodes CASSTQGPGEAFF.

This clone was recorded only once. V usage is TRBV27 and J usage is TRBJ1-2; 9 bases align to TRBD1. Trimming at V came to 7 bases and at J to 4 bases, leaving 7 bases not matched to a gene. Germline V gene sequence: CDR1 MNHEY, CDR2 SMNVEV (reference sequence). The CDR3 length is 14 residues. In DNA, the CDR3 is TGTGCCAGCAAAGCCGGGACAGGGACCTATGGCTACACCTTC. Encoded protein: CASKAGTGTYGYTF.

Written as DNA, the CDR3 is TGTGCCAGCAGTTTAAGCTCCTCCTACGAGCAGTACTTC. Translated: CASSLSSSYEQYF. The J gene is TRBJ2-7, the V gene TRBV28; D remains ambiguous. The germline V gene encodes CDR1 MDHEN and CDR2 SYDVKM. The CDR3 totals 13 residues. V dropped 2 bases and J dropped 0 bases, with 5 bases sitting between them.

The genes are TRBV27 and TRBJ1-1; no clear D. CDR3 length: 13 amino acids. CDR1 is MNHEY and CDR2 is SMNVEV in the germline V gene (reference sequence). V was pared by 3 bases and J by 5 bases, with 10 bases between. This chain's CDR3 is CASSFNLRTEAFF. CDR3 DNA: TGTGCCAGCAGTTTTAATTTGAGAACTGAAGCTTTCTTT.

The chain couples TRBV25-1 to TRBJ2-3; 8 bases match TRBD2. Germline V gene sequence: CDR1 MGHDK, CDR2 SYGVNS. This CDR3 is built from 18 residues. Trimming at V came to 5 bases and at J to 0 bases, leaving 13 bases not matched to a gene. Here the CDR3 reads CASSKLGLAKGSTDTQYF. CDR3 coding DNA: TGTGCCAGCAGTAAGCTCGGACTAGCCAAAGGAAGCACAGATACGCAGTATTTT.

The chain joins TRBV28 to TRBJ1-1; D gene ambiguous. The germline V gene encodes CDR1 MDHEN and CDR2 SYDVKM. Trimming shortened V by 6 bases and J by 1 base, and 6 bases separated the two germline ends. This CDR3 spans 12 amino acids. As DNA, the CDR3 is TGTGCCAGCAGCTACAGGAACACTGAAGCTTTCTTT. Its translation is CASSYRNTEAFF.

The rearrangement joins TRBV29-1 to TRBJ2-7, with D tentatively TRBD2 (6 bases). V was pared by 5 bases and J by 4 bases, with 12 bases between. The CDR3 is 12 residues long. CDR1 and CDR2 from the germline V gene are SQVTM and ANQGSEA. CDR3 sequence reads: CSVWGRTYEQYF. CDR3 nucleotide sequence: TGCAGCGTTTGGGGGAGGACATACGAGCAGTACTTC.

The sample holds one count of this clone. The CDR3: CASSTGSNQPQHF. The DNA of the CDR3 is TGTGCCAGCTCAACGGGTAGCAATCAGCCCCAGCATTTT. V gene TRBV18 combines with J gene TRBJ1-5, with D hard to call. This CDR3 has 13 residues. Germline V gene sequence: CDR1 KGHSH, CDR2 LQKENI. The V end lost 5 bases, the J end lost 0 bases, and 5 bases lay between the germline ends.

CDR3 residues: CAISGTSPPSEQFF. The CDR3 nucleotides read TGTGCCATTTCCGGGACTAGCCCACCCAGTGAGCAGTTCTTC. The chain uses TRBV28 and TRBJ2-1, with TRBD2 matching 9 bases. The ends lost 10 bases at V and 9 bases at J; junction bases unmatched: 13. The CDR3 spans 14 residues. From germline, CDR1 is MDHEN and CDR2 SYDVKM.

This rearrangement joins TRBV11-2 to TRBJ1-2, with D possibly matching TRBD1 (6 bases). The CDR3 contains 18 residues. Looked up from germline, CDR1 is SGHAT and CDR2 is FQNNGV. V was pared by 4 bases and J by 0 bases, with 21 bases between. In DNA form, the CDR3 reads TGTGCCAGCAGCTCGGGCCGTGGGGGCCGACAAGCTAACTATGGCTACACCTTC. Protein: CASSSGRGGRQANYGYTF. Filled out from reference TRBV11-2 and TRBJ1-2, the complete variable domain reads EAGVAQSPRYKIIEKRQSVAFWCNPISGHATLYWYQQILGQGPKLLIQFQNNGVVDDSQLPKDRFSAERLKGVDSTLKIQPAKLEDSAVYLCASSSGRGGRQANYGYTFGSGTRLTVV.

This clone was picked up one time. The V gene is TRBV28, the J gene TRBJ2-1; tentative D call: TRBD2 (7 bases). In germline, CDR1 is MDHEN, CDR2 SYDVKM. The CDR3 extends over 15 amino acids. Trimming cost V 3 bases and J 8 bases, with 17 bases left between them. CDR3 coding DNA: TGTGCCAGCAGTTTTGTGGGGGGGGCCCGTTATGAGCAGTTCTTC. Translation gives CASSFVGGARYEQFF.

The genes are TRBV2 and TRBJ2-5; TRBD1 matches at 7 bases. This CDR3 is built from 14 residues. Germline V gene sequence: CDR1 SNHLY, CDR2 FYNNEI. V dropped 6 bases and J dropped 2; count of bases not matched to a gene: 6. CDR3 coding DNA: TGTGCCAGCAGAGGGACAGCTCAGCAAGAGACCCAGTACTTC. Protein sequence: CASRGTAQQETQYF. Complete variable domain (other parts from reference TRBV2 and TRBJ2-5): EPEVTQTPSHQVTQMGQEVILRCVPISNHLYFYWYRQILGQKVEFLVSFYNNEISEKSEIFDDQFSVERPDGSNFTLKIRSTKLEDSAMYFCASRGTAQQETQYFGPGTRLLVL.

The CDR3 DNA reads as TGTGCCAGTAGTATCAGGGACAGCTACATCAACGAGCAGTACTTC. As protein: CASSIRDSYINEQYF. The chain combines TRBV19 with TRBJ2-7; TRBD1 matches at 7 bases. V dropped 3 bases and J dropped 5; count of bases not matched to a gene: 10. From germline, CDR1 is LNHDA and CDR2 SQIVND (reference sequence). The CDR3 consists of 15 residues.

The J gene is TRBJ2-3, the V gene TRBV6-6; possibly TRBD2 for D (6 bases). Trimming pared 7 bases from V and 2 bases from J, leaving 13 bases between. The germline V gene encodes CDR1 MNHNY and CDR2 SVGAGI (reference sequence). The CDR3 length is 14 residues. The CDR3 is CASTYSGVTDTQYF. In DNA form, the CDR3 reads TGTGCCAGCACCTATTCGGGGGTCACAGATACGCAGTATTTT.

This CDR3 is CAISVTAHQPQHF. The CDR3 nucleotides are TGTGCCATCAGCGTGACAGCGCATCAGCCCCAGCATTTT. V gene TRBV10-3 combines with J gene TRBJ1-5; tentative D call: TRBD1 (5 bases). The germline V gene has CDR1 ENHRY and CDR2 SYGVKD. The V gene lost 6 bases and the J gene lost 5 bases, with 11 bases spanning the gap. The CDR3 has 13 amino acids.

The chain carries TRBV6-5 and TRBJ2-7; 8 bases agree with TRBD2. The germline V gene encodes CDR1 MNHEY and CDR2 SVGAGI. This CDR3 comprises 13 residues. Trimming at V came to 6 bases and at J to 3 bases, leaving 4 bases not matched to a gene. CDR3 protein: CASRTGTSYEQYF. The CDR3 DNA is TGTGCCAGCAGGACCGGGACTAGCTACGAGCAGTACTTC.

The gene calls are TRBV30 and TRBJ2-1; D may be TRBD2 (6 bases). CDR1 is GTSNPN and CDR2 is SVGIG in the germline V gene (reference sequence). CDR3 size: 19 residues. V was clipped by 4 bases and J by 3 bases, with 28 bases between them. The chain's CDR3 is CAWKRRGGRDFFSYNEQFF. Written as DNA, the CDR3 is TGTGCCTGGAAACGACGGGGTGGGCGGGACTTCTTTAGCTACAATGAGCAGTTCTTC. The whole variable domain, remainder taken from reference TRBV30 and TRBJ2-1, is SQTIHQWPATLVQPVGSPLSLECTVEGTSNPNLYWYRQAAGRGLQLLFYSVGIGQISSEVPQNLSASRPQDRQFILSSKKLLLSDSGFYLCAWKRRGGRDFFSYNEQFFGPGTRLTVL.

Here the CDR3 reads CASGLTLGTGVYEQYF. CDR3 coding DNA: TGTGCCAGCGGCCTGACATTAGGGACAGGGGTTTACGAGCAGTACTTC. The rearrangement uses TRBV7-9 and TRBJ2-7; 10 nucleotides line up with TRBD1. Germline trimming cut 8 bases from V and 4 bases from J; bases unmatched to any gene: 14. Germline assignment: CDR1 SEHNR and CDR2 FQNEAQ (reference sequence). This CDR3 has 16 amino acids. The full variable domain, with the rest looked up from reference TRBV7-9 and TRBJ2-7, is DTGVSQNPRHKITKRGQNVTFRCDPISEHNRLYWYRQTLGQGPEFLTYFQNEAQLEKSRLLSDRFSAERPKGSFSTLEIQRTEQGDSAMYLCASGLTLGTGVYEQYFGPGTRLTVT.

This chain links TRBV7-6 with TRBJ1-1; 9 bases match TRBD1. Germline trimming cut 5 bases from V and 6 bases from J; bases unmatched to any gene: 19. CDR1 SGHVS and CDR2 FNYEAQ come from the germline V gene. The CDR3 consists of 18 residues. The CDR3: CASSRALFRTGGLSEAFF. In DNA, the CDR3 is TGTGCCAGCAGCCGCGCGTTGTTTCGTACAGGGGGCTTGTCTGAAGCTTTCTTT.

This rearrangement joins TRBV5-1 to TRBJ2-7; 11 bases align to TRBD2. The CDR3 loop spans 16 amino acids. Germline V gene data show CDR1 as SGHRS and CDR2 as YFSETQ. Losses at the gene ends were 4 bases for V and 3 bases for J; bases not matched to a gene: 9. The CDR3 protein is CASSRGGLAENYEQYF. CDR3 sequence (DNA): TGCGCCAGCAGCAGGGGGGGACTAGCGGAAAACTACGAGCAGTACTTC.

The chain employs TRBV7-8 and TRBJ1-2, with a weak D call TRBD1 (6 bases). The V end lost 4 bases, the J end lost 4 bases, and 16 bases lay between the germline ends. The germline V gene encodes CDR1 SGHVS and CDR2 FQNEAQ. This CDR3 region has 15 residues. The DNA of the CDR3 is TGTGCCAGCAGCTCAGGGGTCGGGATTGCCTATGGCTACACCTTC. Protein product: CASSSGVGIAYGYTF. Combining the CDR3 with reference TRBV7-8 and TRBJ1-2 gives the whole variable domain GAGVSQSPRYKVAKRGQDVALRCDPISGHVSLFWYQQALGQGPEFLTYFQNEAQLDKSGLPSDRFFAERPEGSVSTLKIQRTQQEDSAVYLCASSSGVGIAYGYTFGSGTRLTVV.

Only one count was recorded for this clone. DNA for the CDR3: TGTGCCTGGGGGGGAGGGCGGACTAGCGCCAACAATGAGCAGTTCTTC. This gives the protein CAWGGGRTSANNEQFF. The gene calls are TRBV30 and TRBJ2-1, with TRBD2 matching 9 bases. The CDR3 is 16 amino acids. With 5 bases clipped from V and 5 bases from J, the junction kept 13 bases outside the gene matches. Germline loops: CDR1 GTSNPN, CDR2 SVGIG (reference sequence).

The J gene is TRBJ2-5, the V gene TRBV2, with no clear D. The CDR3 contains 14 residues. In germline, CDR1 is SNHLY, CDR2 FYNNEI. V lost 4 bases and J 2 bases, leaving 11 bases between the germline ends. The CDR3 loop reads CASSGGFGQETQYF. For the CDR3, the DNA is TGTGCCAGCAGTGGTGGTTTCGGGCAAGAGACCCAGTACTTC.

The chain employs TRBV7-9 and TRBJ1-2, with TRBD1 matching 10 bases. Germline V gene data show CDR1 as SEHNR and CDR2 as FQNEAQ (reference sequence). V was pared by 4 bases and J by 6 bases, with 5 bases of the junction left unmatched. The CDR3 has 14 residues. The CDR3 loop is CASSSTGGTNGYTF. The CDR3 DNA follows: TGTGCCAGCAGCTCGACAGGGGGCACGAATGGCTACACCTTC. The full variable domain, in which reference TRBV7-9 and TRBJ1-2 provide the parts outside the CDR3, is DTGVSQNPRHKITKRGQNVTFRCDPISEHNRLYWYRQTLGQGPEFLTYFQNEAQLEKSRLLSDRFSAERPKGSFSTLEIQRTEQGDSAMYLCASSSTGGTNGYTFGSGTRLTVV.

The chain has TRBV7-2 and TRBJ2-7, with 11 bases fitting TRBD2. Unmatched junction bases numbered 20, after V lost 3 bases and J lost 7 bases. Germline lookup yields CDR1 SGHTA and CDR2 FQGNSA. The CDR3 sequence is 19 residues long. The DNA of the CDR3 is TGTGCCAGCAGCTTGTCTCCGGGACTAGCGGCTATAAAGCCAGGGGAGCAGTACTTC. It specifies CASSLSPGLAAIKPGEQYF.

The V call is TRBV4-2, the J call TRBJ1-1; D remains ambiguous. This CDR3 comprises 14 residues. Looked up from germline, CDR1 is LGHNA and CDR2 is YNFKEQ. V was cut by 2 bases and J by 0 bases, with 7 bases left in between. Written as DNA, the CDR3 is TGTGCCAGCAGCCAAAACAAGATGAACACTGAAGCTTTCTTT. Its translation is CASSQNKMNTEAFF.

This clone showed up just a few times. CDR3 coding DNA: TGTGCCAGCACGGTGACAGTCGGAGCAGGTGGCTACACCTTC. It translates to CASTVTVGAGGYTF. The gene calls are TRBV19 and TRBJ1-2, with D perhaps TRBD1 (5 bases). This CDR3 has 14 residues. The germline gives CDR1 LNHDA, CDR2 SQIVND (reference sequence). V lost 9 bases to trimming and J lost 7 bases, with 21 bases between them.

The V gene is TRBV5-1, the J gene TRBJ1-6, with 8 bases fitting TRBD1. The CDR3 sequence is 15 residues long. With 0 bases clipped from V and 7 bases from J, the junction kept 3 bases outside the gene matches. Germline V lookup: CDR1 SGHRS, CDR2 YFSETQ. The CDR3 nucleotides read TGCGCCAGCAGCTTGGAAAGGACAGGGAATTCACCCCTCCACTTT. It codes for CASSLERTGNSPLHF.

The CDR3 DNA reads as TGCGCCAGCCGCATCACGACAGGGGCGGCGAACACTGAAGCTTTCTTT. Its translation is CASRITTGAANTEAFF. V usage is TRBV5-1 and J usage is TRBJ1-1; TRBD1 matches 8 bases. Germline V gene sequence: CDR1 SGHRS, CDR2 YFSETQ. J was trimmed by 1 base and V by 7 bases; bases with no gene match: 12. The CDR3 consists of 16 residues.

The chain carries TRBV5-5 and TRBJ1-2; TRBD1 is a possible D gene (5 bases). The CDR3 consists of 14 residues. Germline-derived CDR1 and CDR2 are SGHKS and YYEKEE (reference sequence). With 5 bases removed from V and 9 bases from J, the gap between germline ends came to 20 bases. CDR3 coding DNA: TGTGCCAGCAGAAAGACAGCGTTGGGGTTGAGCTACACCTTC. This encodes CASRKTALGLSYTF.